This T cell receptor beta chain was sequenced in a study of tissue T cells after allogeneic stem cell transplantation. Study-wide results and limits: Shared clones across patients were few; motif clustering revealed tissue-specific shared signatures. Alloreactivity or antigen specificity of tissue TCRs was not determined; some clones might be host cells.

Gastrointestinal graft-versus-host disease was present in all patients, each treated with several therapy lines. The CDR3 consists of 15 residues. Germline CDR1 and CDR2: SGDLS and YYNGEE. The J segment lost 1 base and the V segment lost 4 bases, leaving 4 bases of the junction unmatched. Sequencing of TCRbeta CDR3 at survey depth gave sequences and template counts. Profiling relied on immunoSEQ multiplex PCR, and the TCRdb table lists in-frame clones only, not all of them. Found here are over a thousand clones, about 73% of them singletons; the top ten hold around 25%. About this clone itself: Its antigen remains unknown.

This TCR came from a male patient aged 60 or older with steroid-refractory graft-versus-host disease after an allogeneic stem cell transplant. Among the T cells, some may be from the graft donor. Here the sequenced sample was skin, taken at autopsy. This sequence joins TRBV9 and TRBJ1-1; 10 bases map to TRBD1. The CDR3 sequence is CASSRQGATNTEAFF. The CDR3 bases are TGTGCCAGCAGCCGACAGGGGGCGACGAACACTGAAGCTTTCTTT.